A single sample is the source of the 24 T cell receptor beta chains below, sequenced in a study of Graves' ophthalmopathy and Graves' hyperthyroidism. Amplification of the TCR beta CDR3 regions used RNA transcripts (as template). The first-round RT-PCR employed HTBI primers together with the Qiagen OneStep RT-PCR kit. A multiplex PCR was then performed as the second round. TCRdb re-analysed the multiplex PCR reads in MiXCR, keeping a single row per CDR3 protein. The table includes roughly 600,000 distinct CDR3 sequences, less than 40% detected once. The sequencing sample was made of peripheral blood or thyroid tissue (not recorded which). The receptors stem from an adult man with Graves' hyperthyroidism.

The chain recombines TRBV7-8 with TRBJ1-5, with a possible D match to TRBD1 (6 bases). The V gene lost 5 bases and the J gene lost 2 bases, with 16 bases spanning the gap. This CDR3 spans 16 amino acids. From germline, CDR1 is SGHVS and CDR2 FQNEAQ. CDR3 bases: TGTGCCAGCAGCGAAGCGGCAGGGGTGCGCAATCAGCCCCAGCATTTT. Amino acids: CASSEAAGVRNQPQHF.

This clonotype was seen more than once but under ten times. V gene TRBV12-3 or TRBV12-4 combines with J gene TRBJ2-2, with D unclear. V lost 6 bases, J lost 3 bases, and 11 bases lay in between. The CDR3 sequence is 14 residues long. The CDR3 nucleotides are TGTGCCAGCAGCCCCGACGGTTACACCGGGGAGCTGTTTTTT. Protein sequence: CASSPDGYTGELFF.

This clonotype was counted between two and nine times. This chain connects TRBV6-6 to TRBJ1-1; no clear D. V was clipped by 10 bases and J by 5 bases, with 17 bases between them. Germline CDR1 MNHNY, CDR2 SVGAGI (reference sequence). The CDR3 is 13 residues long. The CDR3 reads CAIGRSGETEAFF. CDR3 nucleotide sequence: TGTGCCATCGGGCGATCCGGGGAAACTGAAGCTTTCTTT.

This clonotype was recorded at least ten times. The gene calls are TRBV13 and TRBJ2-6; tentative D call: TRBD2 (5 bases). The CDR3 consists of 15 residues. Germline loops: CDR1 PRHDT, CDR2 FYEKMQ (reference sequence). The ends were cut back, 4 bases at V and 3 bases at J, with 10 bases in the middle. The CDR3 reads CASSSVGVGANVLTF. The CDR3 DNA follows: TGTGCCAGCAGCTCCGTCGGGGTTGGGGCCAACGTCCTGACTTTC.

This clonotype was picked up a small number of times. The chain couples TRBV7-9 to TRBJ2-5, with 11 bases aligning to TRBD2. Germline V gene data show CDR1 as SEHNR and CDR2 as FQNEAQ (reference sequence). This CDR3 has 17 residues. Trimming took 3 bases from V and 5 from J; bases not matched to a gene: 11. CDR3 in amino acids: CASSLWLAGGYVETQYF. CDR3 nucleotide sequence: TGTGCCAGCAGCTTGTGGCTAGCGGGGGGCTACGTGGAGACCCAGTACTTC. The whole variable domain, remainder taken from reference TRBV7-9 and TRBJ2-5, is DTGVSQNPRHKITKRGQNVTFRCDPISEHNRLYWYRQTLGQGPEFLTYFQNEAQLEKSRLLSDRFSAERPKGSFSTLEIQRTEQGDSAMYLCASSLWLAGGYVETQYFGPGTRLLVL.

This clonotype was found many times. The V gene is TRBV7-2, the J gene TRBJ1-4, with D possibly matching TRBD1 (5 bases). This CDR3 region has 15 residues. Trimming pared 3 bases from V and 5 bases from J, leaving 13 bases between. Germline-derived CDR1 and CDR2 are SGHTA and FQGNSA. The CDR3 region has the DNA TGTGCCAGCAGCTTGGCCGGGGCCGGAAATGAAAAACTGTTTTTT. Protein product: CASSLAGAGNEKLFF.

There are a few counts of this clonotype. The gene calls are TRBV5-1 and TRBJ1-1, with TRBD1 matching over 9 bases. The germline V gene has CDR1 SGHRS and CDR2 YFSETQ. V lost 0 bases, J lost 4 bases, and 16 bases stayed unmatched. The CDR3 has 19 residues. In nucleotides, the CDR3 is TGCGCCAGCAGCTTGGCGGGACAGGGCAAGAACGAGTACGCCACTGAAGCTTTCTTT. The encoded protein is CASSLAGQGKNEYATEAFF.

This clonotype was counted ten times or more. CDR3 DNA: TGTGCCAGCAGCTTTGGTGGGTCTAGTTCACCCCTCCACTTT. This sequence encodes CASSFGGSSSPLHF. The genes are TRBV7-9 and TRBJ1-6; D gene ambiguous. Trimming took off 3 bases at V and 9 bases at J, with 12 bases between the two ends. Germline V lookup: CDR1 SEHNR, CDR2 FQNEAQ (reference sequence). The CDR3 runs 14 residues. Using reference TRBV7-9 and TRBJ1-6 for the parts outside the CDR3, the full variable domain is DTGVSQNPRHKITKRGQNVTFRCDPISEHNRLYWYRQTLGQGPEFLTYFQNEAQLEKSRLLSDRFSAERPKGSFSTLEIQRTEQGDSAMYLCASSFGGSSSPLHFGNGTRLTVT.

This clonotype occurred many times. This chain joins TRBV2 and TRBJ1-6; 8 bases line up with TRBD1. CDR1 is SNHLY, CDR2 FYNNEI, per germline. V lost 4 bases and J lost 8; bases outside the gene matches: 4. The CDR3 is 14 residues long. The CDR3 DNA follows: TGTGCCAGCAGTGTCGTGACAGGGGATTCACCCCTCCACTTT. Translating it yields CASSVVTGDSPLHF.

DNA for the CDR3: TGTGCCATGAGTGAAGACAGACCTAGCAATCAGCCCCAGCATTTT. Translating it yields CAMSEDRPSNQPQHF. The V and J genes are TRBV2 and TRBJ1-5, with D tentatively TRBD1 (5 bases). Germline V gives CDR1 SNHLY, CDR2 FYNNEI. V lost 10 bases to trimming and J lost 0 bases, with 16 bases between them. The CDR3 runs 15 residues.

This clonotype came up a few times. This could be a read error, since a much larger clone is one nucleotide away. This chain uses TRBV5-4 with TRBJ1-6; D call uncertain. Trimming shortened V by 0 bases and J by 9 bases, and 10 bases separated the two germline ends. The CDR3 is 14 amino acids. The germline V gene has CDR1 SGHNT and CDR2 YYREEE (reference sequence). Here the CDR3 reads CASSLESFGSPLHF. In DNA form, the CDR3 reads TGTGCCAGCAGCTTGGAATCGTTTGGTTCACCCCTCCACTTT.

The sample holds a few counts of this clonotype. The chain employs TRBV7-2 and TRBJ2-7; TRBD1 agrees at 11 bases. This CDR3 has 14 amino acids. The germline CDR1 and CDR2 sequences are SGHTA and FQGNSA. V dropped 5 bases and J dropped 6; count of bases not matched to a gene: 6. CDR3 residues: CASSGGQGAGEQYF. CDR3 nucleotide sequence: TGTGCCAGCAGCGGCGGACAGGGGGCCGGCGAGCAGTACTTC.

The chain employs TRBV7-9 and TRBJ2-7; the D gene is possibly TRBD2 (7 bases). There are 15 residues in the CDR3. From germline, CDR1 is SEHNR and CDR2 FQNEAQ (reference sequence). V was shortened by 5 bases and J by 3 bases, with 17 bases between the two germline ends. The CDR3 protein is CASSQDLGGVYEQYF. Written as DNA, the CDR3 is TGTGCCAGCAGCCAAGATTTAGGGGGGGTCTACGAGCAGTACTTC.

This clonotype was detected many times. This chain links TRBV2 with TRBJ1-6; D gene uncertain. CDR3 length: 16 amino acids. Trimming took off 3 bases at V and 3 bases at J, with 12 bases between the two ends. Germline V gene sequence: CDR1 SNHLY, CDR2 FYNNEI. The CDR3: CASSDHWGGYNSPLHF. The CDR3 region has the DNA TGTGCCAGCAGTGATCACTGGGGAGGCTATAATTCACCCCTCCACTTT. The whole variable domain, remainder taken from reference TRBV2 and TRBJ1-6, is EPEVTQTPSHQVTQMGQEVILRCVPISNHLYFYWYRQILGQKVEFLVSFYNNEISEKSEIFDDQFSVERPDGSNFTLKIRSTKLEDSAMYFCASSDHWGGYNSPLHFGNGTRLTVT.

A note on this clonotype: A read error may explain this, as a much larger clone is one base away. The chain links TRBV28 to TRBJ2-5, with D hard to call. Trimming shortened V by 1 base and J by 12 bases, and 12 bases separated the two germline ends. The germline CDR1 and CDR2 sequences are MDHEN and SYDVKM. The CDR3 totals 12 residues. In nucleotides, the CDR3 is TGTGCCAGCAGTTTATCCCGGTTGGAAAAGTACTTC. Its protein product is CASSLSRLEKYF.

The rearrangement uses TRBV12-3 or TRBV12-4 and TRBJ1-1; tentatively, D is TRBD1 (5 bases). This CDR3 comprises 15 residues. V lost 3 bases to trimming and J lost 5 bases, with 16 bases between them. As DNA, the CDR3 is TGTGCCAGCAGTTTGTTTCTGGGGGGGAAGACTGAAGCTTTCTTT. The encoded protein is CASSLFLGGKTEAFF.

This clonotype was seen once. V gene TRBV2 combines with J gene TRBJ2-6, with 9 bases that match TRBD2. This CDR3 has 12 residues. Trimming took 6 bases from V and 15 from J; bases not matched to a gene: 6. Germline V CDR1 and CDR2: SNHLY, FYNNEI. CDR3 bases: TGTGCCAGCAGGGGAATGCGGGAGGGCCTGACTTTC. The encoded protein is CASRGMREGLTF.

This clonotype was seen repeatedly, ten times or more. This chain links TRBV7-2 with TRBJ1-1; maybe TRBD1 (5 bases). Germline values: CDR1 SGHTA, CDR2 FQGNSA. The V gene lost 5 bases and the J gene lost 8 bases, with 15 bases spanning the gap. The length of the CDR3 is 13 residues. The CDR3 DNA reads TGTGCCAGCAGCGTTGTGCAGGGCGACGAAGCTTTCTTT. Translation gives CASSVVQGDEAFF.

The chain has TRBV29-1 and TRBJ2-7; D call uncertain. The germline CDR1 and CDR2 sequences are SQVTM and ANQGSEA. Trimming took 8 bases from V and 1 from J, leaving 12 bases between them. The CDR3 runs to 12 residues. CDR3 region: CSSESNSYEQYF. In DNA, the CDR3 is TGCAGCAGTGAGTCCAATTCCTACGAGCAGTACTTC.

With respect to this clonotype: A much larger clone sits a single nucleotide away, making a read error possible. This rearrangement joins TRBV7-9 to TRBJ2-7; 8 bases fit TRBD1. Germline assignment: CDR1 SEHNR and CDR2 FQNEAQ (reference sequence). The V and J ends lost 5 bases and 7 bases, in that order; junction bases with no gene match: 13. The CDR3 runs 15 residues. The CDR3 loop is CASSRRDRQGREQYF. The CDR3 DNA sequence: TGTGCCAGCAGCCGCCGGGACAGACAGGGGCGGGAGCAGTACTTC.

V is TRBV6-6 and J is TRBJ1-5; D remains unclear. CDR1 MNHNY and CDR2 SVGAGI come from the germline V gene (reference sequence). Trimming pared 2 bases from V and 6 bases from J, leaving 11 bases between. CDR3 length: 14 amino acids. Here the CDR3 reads CASSYPSPSQPQHF. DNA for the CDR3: TGTGCCAGCAGTTACCCAAGTCCGAGTCAGCCCCAGCATTTT.

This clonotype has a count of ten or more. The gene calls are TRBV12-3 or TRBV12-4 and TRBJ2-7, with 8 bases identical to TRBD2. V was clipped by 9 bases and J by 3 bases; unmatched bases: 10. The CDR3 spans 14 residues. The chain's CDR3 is CASNVGGAFYEQYF. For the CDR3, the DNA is TGTGCCAGTAATGTCGGGGGGGCCTTCTACGAGCAGTACTTC.

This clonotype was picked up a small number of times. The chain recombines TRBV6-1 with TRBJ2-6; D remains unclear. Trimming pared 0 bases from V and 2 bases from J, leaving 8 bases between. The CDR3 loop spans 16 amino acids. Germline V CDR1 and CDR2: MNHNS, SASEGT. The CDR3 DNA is TGTGCCAGCAGTGAAGCAGTTGCCCCTGGGGCCAACGTCCTGACTTTC. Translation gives CASSEAVAPGANVLTF.

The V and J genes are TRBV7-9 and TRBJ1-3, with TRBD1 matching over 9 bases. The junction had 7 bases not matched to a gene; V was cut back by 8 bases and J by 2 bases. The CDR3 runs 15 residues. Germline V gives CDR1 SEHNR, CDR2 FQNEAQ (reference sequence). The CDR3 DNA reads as TGTGCCAGCTCACCACAGGGGGCCGCTGGAAACACCATATATTTT. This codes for CASSPQGAAGNTIYF.